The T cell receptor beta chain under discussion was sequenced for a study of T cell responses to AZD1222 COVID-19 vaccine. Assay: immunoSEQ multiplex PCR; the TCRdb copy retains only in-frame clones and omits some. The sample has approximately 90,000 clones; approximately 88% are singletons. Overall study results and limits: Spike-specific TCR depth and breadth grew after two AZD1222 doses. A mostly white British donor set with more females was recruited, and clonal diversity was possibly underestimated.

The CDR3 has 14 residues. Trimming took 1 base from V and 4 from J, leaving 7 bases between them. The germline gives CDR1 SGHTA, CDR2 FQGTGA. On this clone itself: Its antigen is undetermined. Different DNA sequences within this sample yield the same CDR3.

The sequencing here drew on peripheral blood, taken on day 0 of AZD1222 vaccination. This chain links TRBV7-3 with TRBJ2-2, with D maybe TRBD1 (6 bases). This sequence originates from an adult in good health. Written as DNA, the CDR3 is TGTGCCAGCAGCTTAAGAGGGGGCACCGGGGAGCTGTTTTTT. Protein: CASSLRGGTGELFF.